The clone carrying this T cell receptor (beta chain) was seen a few times. The antigen is not known. Total RNA amounts of at least 5 micrograms were extracted per sample. These data originate in a study of blood T cells in healthy people across ages. Whole-study results and caveats: Per million T cells, TCR beta diversity dropped roughly linearly as age increased.

The germline V gene encodes CDR1 DFQATT and CDR2 SNEGSKA (reference sequence). This CDR3 comprises 14 residues. The V and J ends lost 6 bases and 2 bases respectively, with 11 bases between them. Alongside a J-beta primer mix, a sample-barcoded 5' primer served in a second PCR lasting roughly 7 to 11 cycles. TCRdb re-derived calls from the 5' RACE reads in MiXCR, one entry per CDR3 protein. The sample yields about 1.1 million distinct CDR3 sequences, 30% to 40% seen once. The sequenced material came from blood. The chain employs TRBV20-1 and TRBJ1-6; weak D call: TRBD1 (6 bases). This receptor was identified in a man between 18 and 29 years old in good health. The chain's CDR3 is CSAGQRTYNSPLHF. The CDR3 DNA reads as TGCAGTGCAGGACAGAGGACCTATAATTCACCCCTCCACTTT.